This TCR beta chain appears in the sequencing data of a study of T cell repertoires in cytomegalovirus infection. On the study more broadly: CMV infection together with matching HLA type was indicated by public TCR beta signatures. General study results and limits: Clonotype analysis showed dominance of the ex vivo response by HLA-C-restricted CMV-specific TCR beta clonotypes. Individuals carrying CMV plus the relevant HLA were identified by cumulative frequency of public TCR beta families.

From the reads, TCRdb called clonotypes with MiXCR, one entry per CDR3 protein. The table lists some 97,000 distinct CDR3 sequences, under 25% of them singletons. The germline gives CDR1 SGHTA, CDR2 FQGNSA. Trimming at V came to 5 bases and at J to 2 bases, leaving 6 bases not matched to a gene. The CDR3 loop spans 14 amino acids. This clonotype has ten or more counts. What it binds is unknown. The receptor was derived from a human donor in good health (CMV status not recorded). Some clones in this sample may be carry-over from other donors' samples. The genes are TRBV7-2 and TRBJ2-7; 7 nucleotides agree with TRBD1. The specimen sequenced was CD8+ T cells from PBMCs. CDR3 sequence reads: CASSLTQGAYEQYF. In nucleotides, the CDR3 is TGTGCCAGCAGCCTCACCCAGGGGGCCTACGAGCAGTACTTC.